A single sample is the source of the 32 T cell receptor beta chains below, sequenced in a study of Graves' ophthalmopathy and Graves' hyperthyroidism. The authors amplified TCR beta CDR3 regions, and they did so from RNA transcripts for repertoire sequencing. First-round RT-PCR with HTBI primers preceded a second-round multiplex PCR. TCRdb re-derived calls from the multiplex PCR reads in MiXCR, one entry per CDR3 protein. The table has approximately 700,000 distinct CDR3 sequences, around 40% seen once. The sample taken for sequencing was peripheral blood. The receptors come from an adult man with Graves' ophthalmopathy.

As DNA, the CDR3 is TGTGCCAGCAGTGCTCCGGCAACAGGCTTCACCGGGGAGCTGTTTTTT. As protein: CASSAPATGFTGELFF. The chain employs TRBV25-1 and TRBJ2-2, with D possibly TRBD1 on 5 matching bases. Trimming removed 4 bases from V and 4 bases from J, with 16 bases in between. Germline CDR1 reads MGHDK; CDR2 reads SYGVNS. The CDR3 extends over 16 amino acids.

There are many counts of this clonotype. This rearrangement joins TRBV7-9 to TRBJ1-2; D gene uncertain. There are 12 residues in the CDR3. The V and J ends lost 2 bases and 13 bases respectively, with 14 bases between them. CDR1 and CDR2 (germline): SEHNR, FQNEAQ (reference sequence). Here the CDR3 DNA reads TGTGCCAGCAGCTTACAAGACATTGATCTCACCTTC. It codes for CASSLQDIDLTF.

CDR3 amino acids: CASTVTGFGAFF. CDR3 nucleotide sequence: TGTGCCAGTACCGTGACAGGGTTTGGAGCTTTCTTT. The chain recombines TRBV19 with TRBJ1-1; 7 bases align to TRBD1. The CDR3 length is 12 residues. From germline, CDR1 is LNHDA and CDR2 SQIVND (reference sequence). V dropped 7 bases and J dropped 10; count of bases not matched to a gene: 9.

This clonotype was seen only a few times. The CDR3 bases are TGTGCCAGCAGTTTGTTAGGCGGAATTGAGCACGAGCAGTACTTC. This translates into CASSLLGGIEHEQYF. The genes are TRBV25-1 and TRBJ2-7; D ambiguous. The CDR3 is 15 residues long. Trimming left V 5 bases short and J 5 bases short, with 19 bases between. Germline V lookup: CDR1 MGHDK, CDR2 SYGVNS.

The CDR3 loop is CASSEMGQGAGYTF. In DNA form, the CDR3 reads TGTGCCAGCAGTGAAATGGGACAGGGGGCGGGCTACACCTTC. The chain links TRBV2 to TRBJ1-2, with 12 bases aligning to TRBD1. The CDR3 totals 14 residues. From germline, CDR1 is SNHLY and CDR2 FYNNEI. With 2 bases clipped from V and 8 bases from J, the junction kept 3 bases outside the gene matches.

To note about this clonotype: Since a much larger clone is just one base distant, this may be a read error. In DNA, the CDR3 is TGTGCCATCAGCTCACCCAGGGGATATCAAGAGACCCAGTACTTC. Amino acid sequence: CAISSPRGYQETQYF. The rearrangement links TRBV10-3 to TRBJ2-5, with D tentatively TRBD1 (6 bases). The CDR3 loop spans 15 amino acids. Germline V CDR1 and CDR2: ENHRY, SYGVKD. V lost 6 bases, J lost 2 bases, and 16 bases lay in between.

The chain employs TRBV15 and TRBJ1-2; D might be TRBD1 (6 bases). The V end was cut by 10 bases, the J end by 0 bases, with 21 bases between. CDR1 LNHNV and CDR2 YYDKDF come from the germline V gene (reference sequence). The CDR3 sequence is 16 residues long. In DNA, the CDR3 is TGTGCCAGCAGTTTATTTCGGACAGCGCCTAACTATGGCTACACCTTC. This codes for CASSLFRTAPNYGYTF.

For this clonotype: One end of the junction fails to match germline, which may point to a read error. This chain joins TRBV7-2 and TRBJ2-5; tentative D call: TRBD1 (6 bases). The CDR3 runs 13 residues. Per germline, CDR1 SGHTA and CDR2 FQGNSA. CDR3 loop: CASSYNPGATQDF. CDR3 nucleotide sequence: TGTGCCAGCAGTTACAACCCAGGGGCGACCCAGGACTTC.

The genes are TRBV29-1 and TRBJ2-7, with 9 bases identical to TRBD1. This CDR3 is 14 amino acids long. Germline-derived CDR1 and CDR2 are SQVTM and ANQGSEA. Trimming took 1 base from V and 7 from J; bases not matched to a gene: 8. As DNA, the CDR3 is TGCAGCGTTGAAGGGGCACAGGGGGCTCGAGAGCAGTACTTC. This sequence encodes CSVEGAQGAREQYF.

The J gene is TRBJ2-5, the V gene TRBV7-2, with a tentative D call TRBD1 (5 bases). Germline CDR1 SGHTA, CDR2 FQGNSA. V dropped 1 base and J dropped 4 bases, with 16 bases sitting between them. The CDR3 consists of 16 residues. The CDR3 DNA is TGTGCCAGCAGCTTAGACCAGGATGGGGCGCGAGAGACCCAGTACTTC. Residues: CASSLDQDGARETQYF.

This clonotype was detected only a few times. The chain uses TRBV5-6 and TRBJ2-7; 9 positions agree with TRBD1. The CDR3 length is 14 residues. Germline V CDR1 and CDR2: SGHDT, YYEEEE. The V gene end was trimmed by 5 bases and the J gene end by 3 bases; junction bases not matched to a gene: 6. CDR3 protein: CASRIRTGDYEQYF. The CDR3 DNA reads TGTGCCAGCAGAATAAGGACAGGGGACTACGAGCAGTACTTC.

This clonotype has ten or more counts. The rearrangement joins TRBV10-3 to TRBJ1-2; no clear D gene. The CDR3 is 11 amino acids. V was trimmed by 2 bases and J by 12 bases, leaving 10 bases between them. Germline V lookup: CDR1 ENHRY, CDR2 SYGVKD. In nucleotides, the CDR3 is TGTGCCATCAGTGAGGACCGCGTCCACACCTTC. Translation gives CAISEDRVHTF.

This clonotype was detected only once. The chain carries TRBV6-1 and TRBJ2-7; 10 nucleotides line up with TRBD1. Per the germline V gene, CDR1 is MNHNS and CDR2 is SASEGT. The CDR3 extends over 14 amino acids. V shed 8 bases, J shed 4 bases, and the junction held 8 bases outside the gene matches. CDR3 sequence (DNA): TGTGCCAGCGACCCCGGGACAGGGGTATACGAGCAGTACTTC. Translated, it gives CASDPGTGVYEQYF.

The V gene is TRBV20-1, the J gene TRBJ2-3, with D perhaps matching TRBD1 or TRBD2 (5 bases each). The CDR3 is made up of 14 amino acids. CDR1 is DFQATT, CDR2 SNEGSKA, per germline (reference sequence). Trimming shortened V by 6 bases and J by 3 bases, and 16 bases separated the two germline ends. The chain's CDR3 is CSATSGTATDTQYF. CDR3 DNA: TGCAGTGCGACCTCCGGGACCGCAACAGATACGCAGTATTTT.

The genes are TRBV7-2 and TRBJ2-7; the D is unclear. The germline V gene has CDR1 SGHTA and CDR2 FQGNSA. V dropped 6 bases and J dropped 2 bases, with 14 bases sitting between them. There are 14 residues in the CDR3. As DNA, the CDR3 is TGTGCCAGCAGAGGACGGGCATTAGCCTACGAGCAGTACTTC. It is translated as CASRGRALAYEQYF.

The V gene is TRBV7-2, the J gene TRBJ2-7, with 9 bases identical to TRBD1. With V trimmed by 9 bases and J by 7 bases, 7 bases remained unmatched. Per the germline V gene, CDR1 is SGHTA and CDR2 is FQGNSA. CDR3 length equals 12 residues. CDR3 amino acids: CARMRTGEEQYF. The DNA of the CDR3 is TGTGCCAGGATGCGGACAGGGGAAGAGCAGTACTTC.

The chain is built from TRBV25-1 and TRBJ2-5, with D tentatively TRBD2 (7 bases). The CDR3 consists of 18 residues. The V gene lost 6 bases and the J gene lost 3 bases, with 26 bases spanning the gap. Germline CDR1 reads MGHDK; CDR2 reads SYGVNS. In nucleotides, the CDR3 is TGTGCCAGCAGCCAAGAGGGTTTCGGGGGGCCTCGGGAAGAGACCCAGTACTTC. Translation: CASSQEGFGGPREETQYF.

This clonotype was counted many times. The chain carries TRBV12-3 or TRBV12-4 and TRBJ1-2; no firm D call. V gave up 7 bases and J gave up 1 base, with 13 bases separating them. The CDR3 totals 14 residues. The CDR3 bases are TGTGCCAGCACCCCCGAGGACCGTAACTATGGCTACACCTTC. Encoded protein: CASTPEDRNYGYTF.

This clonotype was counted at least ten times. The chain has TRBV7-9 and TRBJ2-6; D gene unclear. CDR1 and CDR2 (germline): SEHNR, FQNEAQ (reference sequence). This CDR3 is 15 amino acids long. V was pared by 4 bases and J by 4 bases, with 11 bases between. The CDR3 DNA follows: TGTGCCAGCAGCTCCATCCTGTCGGGGGCCAACGTCCTGACTTTC. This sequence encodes CASSSILSGANVLTF.

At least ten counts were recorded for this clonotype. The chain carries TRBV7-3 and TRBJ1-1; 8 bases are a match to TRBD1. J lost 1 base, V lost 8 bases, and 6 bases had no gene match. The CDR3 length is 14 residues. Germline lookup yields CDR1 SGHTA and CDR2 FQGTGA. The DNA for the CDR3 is TGTGCCAGCCAAACAGGGGGGGCGAACACTGAAGCTTTCTTT. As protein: CASQTGGANTEAFF.

CDR3 in DNA: TGTGCCAGCAGCCGCGGGCAGGGTGGCTCCTATGGCTACACCTTC. This codes for CASSRGQGGSYGYTF. This chain joins TRBV7-9 and TRBJ1-2; D possibly corresponds to TRBD1 (5 bases). Germline V gene sequence: CDR1 SEHNR, CDR2 FQNEAQ (reference sequence). The CDR3 runs 15 residues. V dropped 5 bases and J dropped 4 bases, with 17 bases sitting between them.

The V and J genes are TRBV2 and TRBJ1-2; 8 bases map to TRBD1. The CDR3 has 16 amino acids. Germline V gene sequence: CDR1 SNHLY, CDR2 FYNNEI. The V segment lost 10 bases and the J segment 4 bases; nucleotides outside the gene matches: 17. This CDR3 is CAITVVTGGRSYGYTF. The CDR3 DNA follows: TGTGCCATCACGGTCGTTACAGGGGGACGCAGCTATGGCTACACCTTC.

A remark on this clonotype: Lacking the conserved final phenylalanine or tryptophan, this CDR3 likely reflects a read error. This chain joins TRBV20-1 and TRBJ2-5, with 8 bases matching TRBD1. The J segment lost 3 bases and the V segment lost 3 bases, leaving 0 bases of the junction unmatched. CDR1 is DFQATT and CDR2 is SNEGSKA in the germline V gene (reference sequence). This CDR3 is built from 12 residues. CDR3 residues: CSARTGEETQYL. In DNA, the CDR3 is TGCAGTGCTAGGACAGGGGAAGAGACCCAGTACCTC.

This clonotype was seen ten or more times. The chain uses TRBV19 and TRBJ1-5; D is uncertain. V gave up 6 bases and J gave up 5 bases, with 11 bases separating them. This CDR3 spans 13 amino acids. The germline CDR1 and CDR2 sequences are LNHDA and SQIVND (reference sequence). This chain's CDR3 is CASSLQQHQPQHF. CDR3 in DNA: TGTGCCAGTAGCCTACAACAACATCAGCCCCAGCATTTT.

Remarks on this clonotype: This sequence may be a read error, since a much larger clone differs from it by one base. CDR3 DNA: TGTGCCAGCAGCCCTTCTTTCGGCGACTACGAGCAGTGCTTC. Amino acids: CASSPSFGDYEQCF. This rearrangement joins TRBV7-9 to TRBJ2-7; D is possibly TRBD2 (5 bases). The germline V gene has CDR1 SEHNR and CDR2 FQNEAQ (reference sequence). The CDR3 consists of 14 residues.

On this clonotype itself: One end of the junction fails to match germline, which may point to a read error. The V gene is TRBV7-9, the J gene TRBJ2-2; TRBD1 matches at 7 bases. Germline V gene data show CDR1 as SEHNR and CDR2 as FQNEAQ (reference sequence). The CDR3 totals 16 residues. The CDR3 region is CASRAGTDVGTGELFF. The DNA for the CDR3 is TGCGCCAGCAGGGCCGGGACAGATGTGGGGACCGGGGAGCTGTTTTTT.

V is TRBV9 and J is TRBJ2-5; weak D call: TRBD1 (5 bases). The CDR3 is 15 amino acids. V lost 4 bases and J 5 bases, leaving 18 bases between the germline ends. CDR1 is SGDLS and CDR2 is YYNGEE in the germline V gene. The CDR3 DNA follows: TGTGCCAGCAGCCCAGTCAGCAGGGTTGGCGAGACCCAGTACTTC. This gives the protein CASSPVSRVGETQYF.

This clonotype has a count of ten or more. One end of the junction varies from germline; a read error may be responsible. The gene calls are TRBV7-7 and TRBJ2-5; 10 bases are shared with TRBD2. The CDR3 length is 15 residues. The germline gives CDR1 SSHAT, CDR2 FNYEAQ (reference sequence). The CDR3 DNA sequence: TGTGCTAGCAGCTGGACTAGCGGATACCAAGAGACCCAGTACTTC. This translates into CASSWTSGYQETQYF.

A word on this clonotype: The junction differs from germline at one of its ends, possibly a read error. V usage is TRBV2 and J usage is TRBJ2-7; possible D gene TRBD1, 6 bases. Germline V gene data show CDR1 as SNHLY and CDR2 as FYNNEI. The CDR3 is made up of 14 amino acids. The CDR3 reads CACSEARGPSEQYF. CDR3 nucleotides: TGTGCCTGCAGTGAAGCCAGGGGACCCTCCGAGCAGTACTTC.

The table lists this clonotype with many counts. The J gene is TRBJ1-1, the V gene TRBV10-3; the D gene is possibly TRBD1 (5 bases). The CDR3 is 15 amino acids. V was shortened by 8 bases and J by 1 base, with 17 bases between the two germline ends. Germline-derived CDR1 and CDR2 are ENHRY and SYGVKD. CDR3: CAIGSREIENTEAFF. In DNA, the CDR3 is TGTGCCATCGGATCCAGGGAAATTGAGAACACTGAAGCTTTCTTT.

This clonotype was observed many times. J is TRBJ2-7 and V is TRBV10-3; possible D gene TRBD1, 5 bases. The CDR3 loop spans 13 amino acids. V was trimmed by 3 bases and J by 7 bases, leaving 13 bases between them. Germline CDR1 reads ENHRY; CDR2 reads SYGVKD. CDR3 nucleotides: TGTGCCATCAGTGACAGACAGTCTGGGGAGCAGTACTTC. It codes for CAISDRQSGEQYF.

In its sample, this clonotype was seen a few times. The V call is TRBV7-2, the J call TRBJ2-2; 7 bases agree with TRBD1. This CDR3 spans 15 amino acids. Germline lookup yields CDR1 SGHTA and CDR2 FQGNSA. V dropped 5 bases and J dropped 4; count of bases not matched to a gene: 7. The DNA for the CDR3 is TGTGCCAGCAGCACACGAACAGGGGCCACCGGGGAGCTGTTTTTT. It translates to CASSTRTGATGELFF.